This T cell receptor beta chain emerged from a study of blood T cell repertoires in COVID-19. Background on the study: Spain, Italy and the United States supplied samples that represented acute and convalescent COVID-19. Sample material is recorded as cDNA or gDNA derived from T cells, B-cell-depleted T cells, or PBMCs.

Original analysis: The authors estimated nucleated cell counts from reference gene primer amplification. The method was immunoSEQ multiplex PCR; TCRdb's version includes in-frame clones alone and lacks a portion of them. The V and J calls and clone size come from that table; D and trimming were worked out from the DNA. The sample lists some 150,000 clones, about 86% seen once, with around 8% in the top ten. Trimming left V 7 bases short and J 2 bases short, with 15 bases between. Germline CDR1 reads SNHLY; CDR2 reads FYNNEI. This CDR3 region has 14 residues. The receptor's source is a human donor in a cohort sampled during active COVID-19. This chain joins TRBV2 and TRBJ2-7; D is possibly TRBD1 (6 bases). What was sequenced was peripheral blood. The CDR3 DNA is TGTGCCAGCATCAGGGGACACCGACCCTACGAGCAGTACTTC. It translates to CASIRGHRPYEQYF.